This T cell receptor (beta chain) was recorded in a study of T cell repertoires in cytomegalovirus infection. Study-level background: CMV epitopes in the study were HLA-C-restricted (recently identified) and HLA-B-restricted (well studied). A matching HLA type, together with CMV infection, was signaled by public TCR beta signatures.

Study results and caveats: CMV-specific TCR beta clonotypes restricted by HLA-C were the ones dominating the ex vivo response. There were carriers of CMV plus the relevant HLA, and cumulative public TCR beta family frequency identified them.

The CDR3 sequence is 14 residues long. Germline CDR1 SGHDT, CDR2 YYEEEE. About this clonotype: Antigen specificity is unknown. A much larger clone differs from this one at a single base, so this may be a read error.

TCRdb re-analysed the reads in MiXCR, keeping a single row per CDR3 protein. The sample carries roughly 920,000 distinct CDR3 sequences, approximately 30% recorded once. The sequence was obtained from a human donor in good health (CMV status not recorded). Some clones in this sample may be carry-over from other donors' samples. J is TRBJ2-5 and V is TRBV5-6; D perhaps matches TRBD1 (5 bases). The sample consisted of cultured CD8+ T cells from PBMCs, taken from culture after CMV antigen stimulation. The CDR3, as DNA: TGTGCCAGCAGCTGGGGCAGGCCACAAGAGACCCGGTACTTC. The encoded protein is CASSWGRPQETRYF.